Listed below are T cell receptor beta chains from one sample, sequenced in a study of OX40 agonist ivuxolimab in advanced cancers. Using immunoSEQ multiplex PCR, the repertoire was profiled, and TCRdb retains in-frame clones only, with some absent. The repertoire consists of about 72,000 clones, with roughly 80% occurring once and the leading ten covering 5%. The starting material was CD4+ or CD8+ T cells sorted from blood, obtained in a trial of the OX40 agonist ivuxolimab. Every receptor here comes from an adult with an advanced solid tumor such as melanoma, head and neck, liver or kidney cancer. Both conserved end residues are part of each CDR3. The order of the fields is V gene, clone size, J gene, D gene, CDR3 protein, CDR3 DNA. The D gene is left open where the match is weak. Clone size is given for some rows only: seen once, a few or many times, or a class if the clone is expanded.

>TRBV7-9|-|TRBJ1-4|-
CASSSRAQGRGEKLFF
TGTGCCAGCAGCTCCCGTGCACAGGGAAGGGGTGAAAAACTGTTTTTT
>TRBV28|once|TRBJ1-5|TRBD1
CASSLQGDEGQPQHF
TGTGCCAGCAGTTTACAGGGGGACGAGGGGCAGCCCCAGCATTTT
>TRBV6-1|-|TRBJ1-5|-
CASSDEQGSQMGNQPQHF
TGTGCCAGCAGTGATGAACAGGGTTCTCAAATGGGCAATCAGCCCCAGCATTTT
>TRBV7-2|-|TRBJ2-7|-
CASSFVSVGGSYEQYF
TGTGCCAGCAGCTTCGTTAGCGTTGGGGGCTCCTACGAGCAGTACTTC
>TRBV27|-|TRBJ1-2|-
CASKRQGYYGYTF
TGTGCCAGCAAGCGTCAGGGGTACTATGGCTACACCTTC
>TRBV11-2|-|TRBJ2-7|-
CASTRGVDYEQYF
TGTGCCAGCACACGCGGGGTGGACTACGAGCAGTACTTC
>TRBV29-1|-|TRBJ2-7|TRBD2
CSVGGPGTSGSEQYF
TGCAGCGTTGGGGGACCCGGGACTAGCGGTTCCGAGCAGTACTTC
>TRBV6-1|once|TRBJ1-2|-
CASSEERTGRYGYTF
TGTGCCAGCAGTGAAGAACGGACTGGAAGGTATGGCTACACCTTC
>TRBV7-2|-|TRBJ2-7|TRBD2
CASSSAGVAYEQYF
TGTGCCAGCAGCTCAGCGGGAGTGGCCTACGAGCAGTACTTC
>TRBV28|-|TRBJ1-2|-
CASTSGSYGYTF
TGTGCCAGCACTTCAGGCTCCTATGGCTACACCTTC
>TRBV7-9|-|TRBJ2-5|-
CASSPLGTGTQYF
TGTGCCAGCAGCCCTCTAGGAACGGGGACCCAGTACTTC
>TRBV5-6|-|TRBJ1-5|-
CASSWRGAGSNQPQHF
TGTGCCAGCAGCTGGAGGGGGGCTGGTAGCAATCAGCCCCAGCATTTT
>TRBV2|-|TRBJ1-2|TRBD1
CASSYSGGDYGYTF
TGTGCCAGCAGTTATTCAGGGGGAGACTATGGCTACACCTTC
>TRBV7-8|few|TRBJ2-1|-
CASSLVRIPRGPSYNEQFF
TGTGCCAGCAGCTTAGTACGGATCCCCAGGGGCCCCTCCTACAATGAGCAGTTCTTC
>TRBV5-6|-|TRBJ2-7|-
CASSFSRGLYYEQYF
TGTGCCAGCAGCTTTTCGAGGGGCTTATACTACGAGCAGTACTTC
>TRBV27|-|TRBJ2-7|-
CASSLAGRAYEQYF
TGTGCCAGCAGTTTAGCAGGCCGAGCCTACGAGCAGTACTTC
>TRBV7-9|-|TRBJ1-1|-
CASSSWTARNTEAFF
TGTGCCAGCAGCTCCTGGACGGCTAGGAACACTGAAGCTTTCTTT
>TRBV4-1|-|TRBJ2-3|TRBD2
CASSQTSGRVGDTQYF
TGCGCCAGCAGCCAAACTAGCGGGAGGGTCGGAGATACGCAGTATTTT
>TRBV27|once|TRBJ2-2|-
CASTLGRNTGELFF
TGTGCCAGCACCCTTGGGAGAAACACCGGGGAGCTGTTTTTT
>TRBV18|once|TRBJ2-1|TRBD2
CASSPGRESVEQFF
TGTGCCAGCTCACCTGGGAGGGAGAGTGTTGAGCAGTTCTTC
>TRBV27|-|TRBJ2-7|-
CASSLGGSYEQYF
TGTGCCAGCAGTTTAGGGGGCTCCTACGAGCAGTACTTC
>TRBV4-2|-|TRBJ1-5|-
CASSPRAPMGSNQPQHF
TGTGCCAGCAGCCCCCGGGCCCCAATGGGATCCAATCAGCCCCAGCATTTT
>TRBV11-2|-|TRBJ1-1|-
CASSLSEGTEAFF
TGTGCCAGCAGCTTATCTGAGGGTACTGAAGCTTTCTTT